The clone carrying this T cell receptor beta chain was counted a single time. The ends were cut back, 1 base at V and 5 bases at J, with 15 bases in the middle. CDR3 length: 14 residues. The germline gives CDR1 DFQATT, CDR2 SNEGSKA (reference sequence). MiXCR, run by TCRdb on the RT-PCR reads, gives a single entry per CDR3 protein. The data hold approximately 24,000 distinct CDR3 sequences, with less than 45% observed a single time. This specimen belongs to a study of patients and donors after allogeneic stem cell transplantation. The TCR sequence derives from a human donor who was either an allogeneic HSCT recipient or a stem cell or donor lymphocyte infusion donor (not recorded which). It is not recorded whose cells these are; they may come from a transplant donor. Sequencing input: blood, either unsorted or a sorted T cell fraction (not recorded which). The V gene is TRBV20-1, the J gene TRBJ2-7, with D perhaps matching TRBD1 (7 bases). DNA of the CDR3: TGCAGTGCTAGAGCCAGGGGGGTCCGGGACGAGCAGTACTTC. Residues: CSARARGVRDEQYF.